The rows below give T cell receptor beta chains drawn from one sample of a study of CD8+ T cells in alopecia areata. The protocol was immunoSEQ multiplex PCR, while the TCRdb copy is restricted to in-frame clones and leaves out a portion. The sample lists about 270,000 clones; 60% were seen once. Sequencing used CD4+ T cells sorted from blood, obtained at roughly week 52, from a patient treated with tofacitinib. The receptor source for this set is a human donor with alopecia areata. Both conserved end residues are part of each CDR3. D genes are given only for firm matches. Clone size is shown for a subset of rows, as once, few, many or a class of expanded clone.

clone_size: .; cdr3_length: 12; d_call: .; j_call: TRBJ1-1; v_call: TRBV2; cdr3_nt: TGTGCCAGCAGCGGGGCGAACACTGAAGCTTTCTTT; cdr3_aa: CASSGANTEAFF
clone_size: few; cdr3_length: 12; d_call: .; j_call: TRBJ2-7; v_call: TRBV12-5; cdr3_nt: TGTGCTAGTGCCCCAGGGCCCTACGAGCAGTACTTC; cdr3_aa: CASAPGPYEQYF
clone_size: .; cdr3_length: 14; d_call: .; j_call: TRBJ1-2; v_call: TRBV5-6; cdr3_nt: TGTGCCAGCAGCTTGGTTAAGGTAGAGGGTGGCTACACCTTC; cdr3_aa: CASSLVKVEGGYTF
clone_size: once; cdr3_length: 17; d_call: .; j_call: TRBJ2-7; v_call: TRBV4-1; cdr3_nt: TGCGCCAGCAGCCAAGATAATGGGCAGTCTCGAATCTACGAGCAGTACTTC; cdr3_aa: CASSQDNGQSRIYEQYF
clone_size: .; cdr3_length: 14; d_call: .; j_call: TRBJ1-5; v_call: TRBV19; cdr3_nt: TGTGCCAGTAGTATATTGGGGGGCCTCCAGCCCCAGCATTTT; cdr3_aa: CASSILGGLQPQHF
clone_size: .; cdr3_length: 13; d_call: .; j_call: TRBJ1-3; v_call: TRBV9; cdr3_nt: TGTGCCAGCAGCGTAGCAGGTGGAAACACCATATATTTT; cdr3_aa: CASSVAGGNTIYF
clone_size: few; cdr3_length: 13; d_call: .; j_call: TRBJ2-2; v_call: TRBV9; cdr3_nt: TGTGCCAGCAGCGTGGTGGGGACAGGGGAGCTGTTTTTT; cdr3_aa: CASSVVGTGELFF
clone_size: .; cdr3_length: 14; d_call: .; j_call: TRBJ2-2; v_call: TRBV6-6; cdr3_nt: TGTGCCAGCAGTTATGGCGTAAACACCGGGGAGCTGTTTTTT; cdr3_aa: CASSYGVNTGELFF
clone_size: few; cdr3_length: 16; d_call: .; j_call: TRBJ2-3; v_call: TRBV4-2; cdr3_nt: TGTGCCAGCAGCCACTTCGGGGGAGATAGCACAGATACGCAGTATTTT; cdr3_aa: CASSHFGGDSTDTQYF
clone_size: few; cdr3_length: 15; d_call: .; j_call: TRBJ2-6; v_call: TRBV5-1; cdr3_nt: TGCGCCAGCAGCTTGGATGTGGTAGGTGGCAACGTCCTGACTTTC; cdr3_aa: CASSLDVVGGNVLTF
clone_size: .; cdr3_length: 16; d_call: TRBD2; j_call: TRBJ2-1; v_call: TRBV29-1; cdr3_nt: TGCAGCGTAGCGGGGGGCTTCAAGAGCTCCTACAATGAGCAGTTCTTC; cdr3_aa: CSVAGGFKSSYNEQFF